This is a list of T cell receptor beta chains from one sample in a study of CD8 T cells in ankylosing spondylitis. Each CDR3 protein gets one entry after TCRdb re-called the 5' RACE reads with MiXCR. The sample consists of some 120,000 distinct CDR3 sequences, around 7% of them appearing once. What was sequenced was blood, either unsorted or a sorted T cell fraction (not recorded which). These receptors came from a male donor with ankylosing spondylitis or in good health (not recorded which). Both conserved end residues are part of each CDR3. A D gene is named only where the DNA matches it firmly. The listing skips clone size in some rows; elsewhere it reads once, few, many or a size class.

CDR3 DNA,CDR3 protein,clone size,V gene,J gene,D gene
TGCAGTGCTACGTTTTCTGGGGAGACCCAGTACTTC,CSATFSGETQYF,many,TRBV20-1,TRBJ2-5,NA
TGTGCCAGCTCGCCCCTGGGACAGGGGCAAGGTCAGCCCCAGCATTTT,CASSPLGQGQGQPQHF,many,TRBV18,TRBJ1-5,TRBD1
TGTGCCAGCAGCGGTCAAGAGACCCAGTACTTC,CASSGQETQYF,many,TRBV9,TRBJ2-5,NA
TGTGCCAGCAGCGTTGGACAGGGACTAATAAGGGAAAAACTGTTTTTT,CASSVGQGLIREKLFF,NA,TRBV5-5,TRBJ1-4,TRBD1
TGCGCCAGCTCCCGAGAACGTTCTGGAAACACCATATATTTT,CASSRERSGNTIYF,many,TRBV5-1,TRBJ1-3,NA
TGTGCCAGCAGTTTAGGGGACAGAAATTCACCCCTCCACTTT,CASSLGDRNSPLHF,many,TRBV12-3/TRBV12-4,TRBJ1-6,TRBD1
TGCAGTGCTGGCGGGGGGGCAACCTACGAGCAGTACTTC,CSAGGGATYEQYF,NA,TRBV20-1,TRBJ2-7,TRBD2
TGCAGCGCCGTCCGAGACACCTCCACCGGGGAGCTGTTTTTT,CSAVRDTSTGELFF,many,TRBV29-1,TRBJ2-2,NA
TGCAGTGCCCCCGGGTTGGGAACTGGAAACACCATATATTTT,CSAPGLGTGNTIYF,NA,TRBV20-1,TRBJ1-3,NA
TGTGCCACCAGCAGAGGGGGGGCCGGCAATCAGCCCCAGCATTTT,CATSRGGAGNQPQHF,many,TRBV15,TRBJ1-5,NA
TGCGCCAGCAGCTCGGCCAGGGGCATGAACACTGAAGCTTTCTTT,CASSSARGMNTEAFF,many,TRBV5-1,TRBJ1-1,NA
TGTGCCAGCAGCCATGGAGGGAAGAATTCACCCCTCCACTTT,CASSHGGKNSPLHF,many,TRBV3-1,TRBJ1-6,NA
TGCAGCGTTTCTCCGCAGGTCCCCGACAATGAGCAGTTCTTC,CSVSPQVPDNEQFF,many,TRBV29-1,TRBJ2-1,NA
TGCAGCGCCCGGGGGCAGGCGGTGAACACTGAAGCTTTCTTT,CSARGQAVNTEAFF,many,TRBV29-1,TRBJ1-1,NA
TGCAGCGCCAAACAGGGGTACACCGGGGAGCTGTTTTTT,CSAKQGYTGELFF,many,TRBV29-1,TRBJ2-2,TRBD1
TGTGCCAGCAGCATTCTACAGGGGTCAGGGGCCAACGTCCTGACTTTC,CASSILQGSGANVLTF,many,TRBV7-9,TRBJ2-6,TRBD1
TGTGCCAGCAGCTTACGGACAGGGGGAAACACCGGGGAGCTGTTTTTT,CASSLRTGGNTGELFF,many,TRBV7-2,TRBJ2-2,TRBD1
TGCGCCAGCAGAAAACTAGCGGGGGGGTCTGAGCAGTTCTTC,CASRKLAGGSEQFF,many,TRBV5-1,TRBJ2-1,TRBD2
TGTGCCAGCTCACCGCGGGACGGAGAATACGAGCAGTACTTC,CASSPRDGEYEQYF,many,TRBV18,TRBJ2-7,NA
TGCAGCGTCGGGATCCTTGGCTACGAGCAGTACTTC,CSVGILGYEQYF,many,TRBV29-1,TRBJ2-7,NA
TGTGCCATCAGTCTACAGGGACTGACGAACACCGGGGAGCTGTTTTTT,CAISLQGLTNTGELFF,many,TRBV10-3,TRBJ2-2,NA
TGCAGCGTTGAAGGCGGCGGGAAGGAGACCCAGTACTTC,CSVEGGGKETQYF,many,TRBV29-1,TRBJ2-5,NA
TGCAGTGCTCAGACAGGGGGCGATGGCTACACCTTC,CSAQTGGDGYTF,many,TRBV20-1,TRBJ1-2,TRBD1
TGTGCCAGCAGTTTCACTAGGGGGGCCGGTAGCACAGATACGCAGTATTTT,CASSFTRGAGSTDTQYF,many,TRBV27,TRBJ2-3,NA
TGTGCCAGCAGTTTGTCGGGGGACAACGGGGAGCAGTACTTC,CASSLSGDNGEQYF,many,TRBV28,TRBJ2-7,NA
TGTGCCACGTTAACAGGCTCGGGAGAGACCCAGTACTTC,CATLTGSGETQYF,many,TRBV6-5,TRBJ2-5,NA
TGTGCCAGCACCCGATACAGGGATGGGTACGAGCAGTACTTC,CASTRYRDGYEQYF,many,TRBV5-6,TRBJ2-7,NA
TGTGCCAGCAGTTTAACCGGGAGGGCCGCCGGGGAGCTGTTTTTT,CASSLTGRAAGELFF,many,TRBV12-3/TRBV12-4,TRBJ2-2,TRBD2
TGTGCCTGGGGGATCAGAGCCGGGGAGCTGTTTTTT,CAWGIRAGELFF,NA,TRBV30,TRBJ2-2,NA